The entry below gives a single TCR beta chain sequence along with its context. No antigen is known for it. Germline CDR1 MDHEN, CDR2 SYDVKM. With 8 bases removed from V and 2 bases from J, the gap between germline ends came to 13 bases. The CDR3 runs 13 residues. The data were produced by immunoSEQ multiplex PCR, yet TCRdb's version contains in-frame clones alone and is incomplete. This sample has 75,000 to 80,000 clones, with 80% found just once. This entry comes from a study of T cells in localized non-small cell lung cancer. Overall study findings and caveats: Elevated circulating T cell density in blood was associated with longer overall survival.

The sequenced sample was peripheral blood, obtained before any cancer treatment. This TCR came from a female donor over 55 with stage I lung adenocarcinoma. The chain has TRBV28 and TRBJ2-7; TRBD1 is a possible D gene (6 bases). CDR3 region: CASGGGQTYEQYF. The CDR3 nucleotides are TGTGCCAGCGGGGGCGGCCAAACCTACGAGCAGTACTTC. Complete variable domain (other parts from reference TRBV28 and TRBJ2-7): DVKVTQSSRYLVKRTGEKVFLECVQDMDHENMFWYRQDPGLGLRLIYFSYDVKMKEKGDIPEGYSVSREKKERFSLILESASTNQTSMYLCASGGGQTYEQYFGPGTRLTVT.